What follows describes a single T cell receptor (beta chain). The antigen remains undetermined. Isolation of CD4+ T cells took place after approximately 10 days of culture. The CDR3 is made up of 16 amino acids. In germline, CDR1 is MNHEY, CDR2 SVGAGI. V was pared by 0 bases and J by 1 base, with 12 bases between. These data belong to a study of vaccination effects on CD4 cells after COVID-19. Study-level results: Long after vaccination, the clones induced by infection and by vaccine shrank markedly in size. Convalescent patients were scarce in the study, and it lacked early post-infection timepoints.

Produced via immunoSEQ multiplex PCR; TCRdb's table is partial and in-frame only. The sample includes 40,000 to 55,000 clones, roughly four fifths of them seen just once. The rearrangement joins TRBV6-5 to TRBJ1-2, with a possible D match to TRBD1 (5 bases). This TCR was sampled from a human donor who had a prior SARS-CoV-2 infection. The starting material was CD4+ T cells from PBMCs cultured without peptide, obtained before COVID-19 vaccination. The CDR3, as DNA: TGTGCCAGCAGTTACTCTGGGACCAGCTATAACTATGGCTACACCTTC. As protein: CASSYSGTSYNYGYTF.